This passage covers 21 T cell receptor beta chains from one sample sequenced in a study of blood T cell repertoires in COVID-19. Sequenced by immunoSEQ multiplex PCR; TCRdb stores in-frame clones only, minus some. The table shows about 180,000 clones, with about 87% occurring only once. The sequencing sample was made of peripheral blood. These receptors all come from a woman between 50 and 59 years old with acute or convalescent COVID-19.

The genes are TRBV4-3 and TRBJ2-3, with 9 bases identical to TRBD1. Germline V CDR1 and CDR2: LGHNA, YSLEER. Trimming took 5 bases from V and 2 from J; bases not matched to a gene: 11. The CDR3 spans 17 residues. The CDR3 DNA reads as TGCGCCAGCAGCTATAGTCGACAGGGGGGACCCACAGATACGCAGTATTTT. It is translated as CASSYSRQGGPTDTQYF.

This chain connects TRBV11-2 to TRBJ2-5, with 7 positions matching TRBD1. With 5 bases clipped from V and 2 bases from J, the junction kept 5 bases outside the gene matches. In germline, CDR1 is SGHAT, CDR2 FQNNGV. The CDR3 extends over 14 amino acids. Here the CDR3 reads CASSRSGQQETQYF. In DNA form, the CDR3 reads TGTGCCAGCAGCCGGTCGGGACAGCAAGAGACCCAGTACTTC.

The chain has TRBV6-5 and TRBJ1-1; 7 bases fit TRBD1. Germline V gives CDR1 MNHEY, CDR2 SVGAGI. Trimming cost V 6 bases and J 7 bases; bases outside gene matches: 5. CDR3 length equals 12 residues. This CDR3 reads CASSDRAGEAFF. The DNA for the CDR3 is TGTGCCAGCAGCGACAGGGCCGGTGAAGCTTTCTTT.

The chain couples TRBV19 to TRBJ1-5, with TRBD1 as a possible D gene (5 bases). This CDR3 spans 14 amino acids. The germline V gene encodes CDR1 LNHDA and CDR2 SQIVND (reference sequence). Deletions cut 6 bases from V and 5 bases from J, with 14 bases between. The CDR3 bases are TGTGCCAGTAGAAGCAGGGCGGATGATCAGCCCCAGCATTTT. Protein: CASRSRADDQPQHF.

The chain links TRBV6-2 or TRBV6-3 to TRBJ1-1; D not certain. The CDR3 has 13 amino acids. Germline loops: CDR1 MNHEY, CDR2 SVGEGT. Trimming took off 2 bases at V and 5 bases at J, with 9 bases between the two ends. CDR3 loop: CASSYRFGTEAFF. CDR3 DNA: TGTGCCAGCAGTTACCGATTCGGGACTGAAGCTTTCTTT.

The chain carries TRBV5-6 and TRBJ2-7; D is unclear. CDR1 and CDR2 (germline): SGHDT, YYEEEE. This CDR3 spans 12 amino acids. With 0 bases removed from V and 6 bases from J, the gap between germline ends came to 7 bases. The CDR3 is CASSLVTTEQYF. The CDR3 DNA reads as TGTGCCAGCAGCTTGGTGACAACCGAGCAGTACTTC.

This clone showed up just once. This chain uses TRBV24-1 with TRBJ1-4, with TRBD1 identical over 7 bases. V shed 3 bases, J shed 8 bases, and the junction held 11 bases outside the gene matches. This CDR3 spans 16 amino acids. The germline V gene encodes CDR1 KGHDR and CDR2 SFDVKD. The CDR3 loop is CATSDPRQGVIEKLFF. CDR3 DNA sequence: TGTGCCACCAGTGATCCGCGACAGGGAGTAATCGAAAAACTGTTTTTT.

The chain couples TRBV2 to TRBJ2-2; the match to TRBD2 covers 11 bases. This CDR3 region has 20 residues. V was pared by 3 bases and J by 4 bases, with 16 bases of the junction left unmatched. Looked up from germline, CDR1 is SNHLY and CDR2 is FYNNEI. CDR3 protein: CASSELTSGRGGGPTGELFF. CDR3 bases: TGTGCCAGCAGTGAGCTAACTAGCGGGAGAGGGGGGGGCCCCACCGGGGAGCTGTTTTTT.

A note on this clone: Relative to the germline gene, one junction end is altered; a read error may explain this. The chain combines TRBV5-1 with TRBJ2-1; TRBD2 agrees at 8 bases. The germline CDR1 and CDR2 sequences are SGHRS and YFSETQ. CDR3 length equals 16 residues. CDR3 nucleotides: TGCGCCAGCAGTTTGGTGCTAGCGGGCAGTCACAATGAGCAGTTCTTC. This codes for CASSLVLAGSHNEQFF.

CDR3 DNA: TGTGCCAGCAGCTTAGGGATCGGAGGGAACACTGAAGCTTTCTTT. This sequence encodes CASSLGIGGNTEAFF. The rearrangement joins TRBV7-6 to TRBJ1-1; D ambiguous. Per germline, CDR1 SGHVS and CDR2 FNYEAQ. Trimming left V 1 base short and J 1 base short, with 10 bases between. This CDR3 comprises 15 residues. Drawing the rest from reference TRBV7-6 and TRBJ1-1, the complete variable domain is GAGVSQSPRYKVTKRGQDVALRCDPISGHVSLYWYRQALGQGPEFLTYFNYEAQQDKSGLPNDRFSAERPEGSISTLTIQRTEQRDSAMYRCASSLGIGGNTEAFFGQGTRLTVV.

The rearrangement joins TRBV23-1 to TRBJ2-3; TRBD2 is a possible D gene (6 bases). TRBV23-1 carries the ORF label, with uncertain function. V was clipped by 4 bases and J by 3 bases, with 20 bases between them. The CDR3 spans 17 residues. The CDR3 DNA reads TGCGCCAGCAGTCCTCCAGAACCGGGACTTCGTACAGATACGCAGTATTTT. Protein: CASSPPEPGLRTDTQYF.

The rearrangement uses TRBV4-1 and TRBJ2-7; 11 bases are a match to TRBD2. Germline V gives CDR1 MGHRA, CDR2 YSYEKL. The CDR3 length is 15 residues. V lost 1 base, J lost 4 bases, and 3 bases stayed unmatched. The CDR3: CASSQGLAGLYEQYF. The CDR3 coding sequence is TGCGCCAGCAGCCAAGGACTAGCGGGGTTGTACGAGCAGTACTTC.

V gene TRBV27 combines with J gene TRBJ1-2, with D tentatively TRBD1 (6 bases). The CDR3 covers 15 residues. Germline lookup yields CDR1 MNHEY and CDR2 SMNVEV (reference sequence). V lost 3 bases, J lost 0 bases, and 11 bases lay in between. The CDR3 here is CASSFQGTANYGYTF. As DNA, the CDR3 is TGTGCCAGCAGTTTCCAGGGGACCGCTAACTATGGCTACACCTTC.

On this clone itself: The same CDR3 can be traced to other DNA sequences in this sample. The chain employs TRBV30 and TRBJ1-5; 8 bases map to TRBD1. V trimming: 3 bases; J trimming: 6 bases; junction bases outside the gene matches: 4. This CDR3 has 13 residues. Per germline, CDR1 GTSNPN and CDR2 SVGIG (reference sequence). The CDR3 reads CAWSGQGSQPQHF. The CDR3 coding sequence is TGTGCCTGGAGCGGACAGGGTAGTCAGCCCCAGCATTTT.

This chain uses TRBV4-1 with TRBJ2-7; 11 positions match TRBD2. The CDR3 runs to 15 residues. Germline CDR1 reads MGHRA; CDR2 reads YSYEKL. V was pared by 0 bases and J by 3 bases, with 1 base of the junction left unmatched. CDR3 DNA sequence: TGCGCCAGCAGCCAAGAGGGACTAGCGGACTACGAGCAGTACTTC. This sequence encodes CASSQEGLADYEQYF.

This sequence joins TRBV11-3 and TRBJ2-2, with a weak D call TRBD1 (5 bases). Trimming left V 5 bases short and J 0 bases short, with 10 bases between. This CDR3 contains 15 residues. Germline V CDR1 and CDR2: SGHNT, YENEEA. The DNA for the CDR3 is TGTGCCAGCAGCCATGGACAAGCGAACACCGGGGAGCTGTTTTTT. Amino acids: CASSHGQANTGELFF.

The CDR3 sequence is CSARRLETQYF. The CDR3 nucleotides are TGCAGTGCTAGGAGGTTAGAGACCCAGTACTTC. The chain carries TRBV20-1 and TRBJ2-5, with no clear D. Germline V lookup: CDR1 DFQATT, CDR2 SNEGSKA (reference sequence). The V and J ends lost 3 bases and 4 bases respectively, with 6 bases between them. The CDR3 runs to 11 residues.

The rearrangement uses TRBV5-1 and TRBJ2-7, with TRBD1 matching over 7 bases. Unmatched junction bases numbered 1, after V lost 2 bases and J lost 2 bases. The length of the CDR3 is 13 residues. The V gene's germline CDR1 is SGHRS and CDR2 YFSETQ. The CDR3 loop is CASSLQGPYEQYF. For the CDR3, the DNA is TGCGCCAGCAGCTTACAGGGGCCCTACGAGCAGTACTTC.

This chain uses TRBV7-6 with TRBJ1-2; no reliable D call. Germline V gene lookup returns CDR1 SGHVS and CDR2 FNYEAQ. Trimming cost V 5 bases and J 1 base, with 8 bases left between them. The CDR3 runs to 13 residues. CDR3 amino acids: CASSLQVNYGYTF. The CDR3 region has the DNA TGTGCCAGCAGCCTCCAGGTTAACTATGGCTACACCTTC.

This clone came up a few times. The V and J genes are TRBV18 and TRBJ1-5; TRBD1 matches 8 bases. Germline CDR1 reads KGHSH; CDR2 reads LQKENI. V lost 3 bases, J lost 6 bases, and 4 bases stayed unmatched. The CDR3 runs 14 residues. The CDR3, as DNA: TGTGCCAGCTCACCGGACAGGGAACGTCAGCCCCAGCATTTT. Translating it yields CASSPDRERQPQHF.

This chain links TRBV12-3 or TRBV12-4 with TRBJ1-4; perhaps TRBD1 as D (5 bases). Deletions cut 3 bases from V and 8 bases from J, with 7 bases between. The CDR3 is made up of 12 amino acids. DNA for the CDR3: TGTGCCAGCAGTTTTGGGGGGGAAAAACTGTTTTTT. It specifies CASSFGGEKLFF.